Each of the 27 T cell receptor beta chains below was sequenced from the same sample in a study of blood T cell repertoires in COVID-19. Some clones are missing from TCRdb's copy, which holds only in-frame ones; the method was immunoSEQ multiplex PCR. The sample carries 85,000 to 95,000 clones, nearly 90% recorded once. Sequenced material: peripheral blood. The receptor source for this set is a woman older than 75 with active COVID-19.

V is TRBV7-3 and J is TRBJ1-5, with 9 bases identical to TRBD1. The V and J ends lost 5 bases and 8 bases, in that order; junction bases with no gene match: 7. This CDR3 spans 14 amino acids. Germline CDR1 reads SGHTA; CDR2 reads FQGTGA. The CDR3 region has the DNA TGTGCCAGCAGCAGGGGACAGGGTGTGAAGCCCCAGCATTTT. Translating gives CASSRGQGVKPQHF.

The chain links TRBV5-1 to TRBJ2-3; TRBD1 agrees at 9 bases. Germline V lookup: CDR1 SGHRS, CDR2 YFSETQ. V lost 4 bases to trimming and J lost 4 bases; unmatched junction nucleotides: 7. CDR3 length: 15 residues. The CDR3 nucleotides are TGCGCCAGCAGCCTCGGACAGGGGAAGGCAGATACGCAGTATTTT. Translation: CASSLGQGKADTQYF.

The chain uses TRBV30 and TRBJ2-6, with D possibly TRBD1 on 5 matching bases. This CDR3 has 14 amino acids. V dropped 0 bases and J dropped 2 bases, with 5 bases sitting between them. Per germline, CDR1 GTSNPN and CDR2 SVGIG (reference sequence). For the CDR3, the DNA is TGTGCCTGGAGTGTAGGGGCTGGGGCCAACGTCCTGACTTTC. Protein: CAWSVGAGANVLTF.

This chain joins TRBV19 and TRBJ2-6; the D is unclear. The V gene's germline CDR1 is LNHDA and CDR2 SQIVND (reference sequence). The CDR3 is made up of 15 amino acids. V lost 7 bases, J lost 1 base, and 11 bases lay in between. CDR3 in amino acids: CASILSPSGANVLTF. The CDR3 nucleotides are TGTGCCAGTATATTGAGTCCTTCTGGGGCCAACGTCCTGACTTTC.

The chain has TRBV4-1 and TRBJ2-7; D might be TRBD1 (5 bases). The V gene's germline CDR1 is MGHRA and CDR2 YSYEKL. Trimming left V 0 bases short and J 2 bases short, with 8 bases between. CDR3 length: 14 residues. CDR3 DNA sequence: TGCGCCAGCAGCCAAGACACAGGTGCCTACGAGCAGTACTTC. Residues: CASSQDTGAYEQYF.

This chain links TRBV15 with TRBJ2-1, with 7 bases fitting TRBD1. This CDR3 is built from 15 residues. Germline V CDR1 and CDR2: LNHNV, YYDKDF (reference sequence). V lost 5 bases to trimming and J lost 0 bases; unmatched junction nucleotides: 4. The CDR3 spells CATSGQASSYNEQFF. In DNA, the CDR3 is TGTGCCACCAGCGGACAGGCTAGCTCCTACAATGAGCAGTTCTTC.

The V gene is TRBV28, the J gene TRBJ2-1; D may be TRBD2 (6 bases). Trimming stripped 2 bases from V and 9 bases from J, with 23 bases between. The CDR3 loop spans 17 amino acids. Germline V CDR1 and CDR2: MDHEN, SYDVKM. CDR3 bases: TGTGCCAGCAGTTTAATGTGGGGAGTGGGGGGTGGCGGTGAGCAGTTCTTC. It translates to CASSLMWGVGGGGEQFF.

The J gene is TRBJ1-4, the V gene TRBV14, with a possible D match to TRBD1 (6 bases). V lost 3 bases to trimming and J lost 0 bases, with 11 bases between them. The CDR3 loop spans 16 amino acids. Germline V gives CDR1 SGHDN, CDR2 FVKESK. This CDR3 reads CASSHMDSSTNEKLFF. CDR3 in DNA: TGTGCCAGCAGCCATATGGACAGCTCAACTAATGAAAAACTGTTTTTT. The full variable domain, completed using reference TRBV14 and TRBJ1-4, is EAGVTQFPSHSVIEKGQTVTLRCDPISGHDNLYWYRRVMGKEIKFLLHFVKESKQDESGMPNNRFLAERTGGTYSTLKVQPAELEDSGVYFCASSHMDSSTNEKLFFGSGTQLSVL.

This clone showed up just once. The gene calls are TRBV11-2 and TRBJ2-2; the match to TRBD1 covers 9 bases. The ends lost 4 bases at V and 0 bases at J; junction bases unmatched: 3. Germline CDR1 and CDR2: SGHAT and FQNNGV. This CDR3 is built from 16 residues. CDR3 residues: CASSSGTGPNTGELFF. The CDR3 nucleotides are TGTGCCAGCAGCTCCGGGACAGGGCCGAACACCGGGGAGCTGTTTTTT.

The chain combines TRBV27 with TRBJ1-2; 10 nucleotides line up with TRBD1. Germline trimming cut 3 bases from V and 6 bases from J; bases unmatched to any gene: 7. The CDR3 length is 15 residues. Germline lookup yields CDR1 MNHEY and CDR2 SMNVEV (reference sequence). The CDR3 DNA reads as TGTGCCAGCAGTTTCCGGGACAGGGGAAGGAATGGCTACACCTTC. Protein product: CASSFRDRGRNGYTF.

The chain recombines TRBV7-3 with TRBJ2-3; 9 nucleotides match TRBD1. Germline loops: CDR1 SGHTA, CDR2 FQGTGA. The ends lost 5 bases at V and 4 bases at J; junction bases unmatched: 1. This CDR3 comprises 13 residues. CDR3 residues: CASSRQGADTQYF. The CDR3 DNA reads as TGTGCCAGCAGCAGACAGGGGGCAGATACGCAGTATTTT.

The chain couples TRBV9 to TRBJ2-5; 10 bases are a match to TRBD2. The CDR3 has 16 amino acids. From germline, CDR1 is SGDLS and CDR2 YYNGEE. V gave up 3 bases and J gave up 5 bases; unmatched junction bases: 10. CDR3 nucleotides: TGTGCCAGCAGCGCTCACCAGCGGGAGGGCGGGGAGACCCAGTACTTC. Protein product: CASSAHQREGGETQYF.

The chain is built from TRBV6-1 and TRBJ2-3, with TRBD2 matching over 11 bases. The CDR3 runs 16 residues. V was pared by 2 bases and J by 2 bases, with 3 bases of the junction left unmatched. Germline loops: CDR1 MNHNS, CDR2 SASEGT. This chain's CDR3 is CASSETSGRPTDTQYF. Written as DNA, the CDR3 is TGTGCCAGCAGTGAAACTAGCGGGAGACCCACAGATACGCAGTATTTT.

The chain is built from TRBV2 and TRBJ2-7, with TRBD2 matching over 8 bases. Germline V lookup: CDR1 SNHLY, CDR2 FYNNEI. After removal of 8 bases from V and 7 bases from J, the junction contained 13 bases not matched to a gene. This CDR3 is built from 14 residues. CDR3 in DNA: TGTGCCAGCGGATCCCAGGGTAGCGGGATAGAGCAGTACTTC. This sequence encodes CASGSQGSGIEQYF.

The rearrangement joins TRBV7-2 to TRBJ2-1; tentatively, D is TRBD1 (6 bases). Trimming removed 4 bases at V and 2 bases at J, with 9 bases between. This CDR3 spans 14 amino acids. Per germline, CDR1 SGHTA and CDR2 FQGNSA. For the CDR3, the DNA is TGTGCCAGCAGCTCCGGGACACCCTACAATGAGCAGTTCTTC. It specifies CASSSGTPYNEQFF.

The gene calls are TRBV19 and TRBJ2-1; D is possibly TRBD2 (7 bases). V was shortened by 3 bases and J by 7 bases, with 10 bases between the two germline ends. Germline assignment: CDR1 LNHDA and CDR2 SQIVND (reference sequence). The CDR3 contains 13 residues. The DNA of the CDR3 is TGTGCCAGTAGTATGCGGGGGCGGAATGAGCAGTTCTTC. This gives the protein CASSMRGRNEQFF.

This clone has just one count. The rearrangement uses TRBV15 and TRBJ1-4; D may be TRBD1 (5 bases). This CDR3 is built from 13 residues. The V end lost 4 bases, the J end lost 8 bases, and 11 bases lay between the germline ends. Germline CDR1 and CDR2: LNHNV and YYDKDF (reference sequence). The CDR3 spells CATSNSGDEKLFF. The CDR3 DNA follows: TGTGCCACCAGCAATTCGGGGGACGAAAAACTGTTTTTT.

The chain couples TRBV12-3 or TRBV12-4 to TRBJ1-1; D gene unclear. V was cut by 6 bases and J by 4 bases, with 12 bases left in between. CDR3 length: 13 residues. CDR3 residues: CASSKLSGTEAFF. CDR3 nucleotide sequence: TGTGCCAGCAGCAAACTCTCGGGCACTGAAGCTTTCTTT.

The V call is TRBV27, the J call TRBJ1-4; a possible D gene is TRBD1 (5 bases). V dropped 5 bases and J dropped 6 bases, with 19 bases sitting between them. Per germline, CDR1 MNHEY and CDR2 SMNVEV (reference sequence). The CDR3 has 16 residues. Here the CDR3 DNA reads TGTGCCAGCAGTCCCTCGCGGCGGGGGGGGGATGAAAAACTGTTTTTT. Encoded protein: CASSPSRRGGDEKLFF.

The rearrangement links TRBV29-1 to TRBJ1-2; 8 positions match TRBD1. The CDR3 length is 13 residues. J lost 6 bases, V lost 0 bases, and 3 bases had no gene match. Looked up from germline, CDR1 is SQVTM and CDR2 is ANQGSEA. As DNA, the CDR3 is TGCAGCGTTGAAGAAGGGACAGGAAATGGCTACACCTTC. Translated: CSVEEGTGNGYTF.

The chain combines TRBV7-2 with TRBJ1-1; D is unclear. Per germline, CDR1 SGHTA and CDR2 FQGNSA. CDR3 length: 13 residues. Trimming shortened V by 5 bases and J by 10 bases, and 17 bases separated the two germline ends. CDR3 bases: TGTGCCAGCAGCGCAGGCGGGAACCCTACAGCTTTCTTT. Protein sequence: CASSAGGNPTAFF.

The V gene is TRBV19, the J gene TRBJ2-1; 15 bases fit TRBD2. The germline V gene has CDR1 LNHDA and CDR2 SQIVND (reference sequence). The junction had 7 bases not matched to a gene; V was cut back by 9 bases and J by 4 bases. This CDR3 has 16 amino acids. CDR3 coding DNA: TGTGCCAGCGGGACTAGCGGGAGGTTAGGGTACAATGAGCAGTTCTTC. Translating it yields CASGTSGRLGYNEQFF.

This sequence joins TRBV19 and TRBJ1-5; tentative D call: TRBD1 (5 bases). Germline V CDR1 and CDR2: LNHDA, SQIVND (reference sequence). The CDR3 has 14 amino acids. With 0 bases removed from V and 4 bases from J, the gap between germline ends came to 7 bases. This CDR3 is CASSIEAGNQPQHF. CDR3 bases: TGTGCCAGTAGTATAGAGGCAGGGAATCAGCCCCAGCATTTT.

The CDR3 sequence is CASSPPGLRHGGGELFF. The CDR3 DNA reads TGTGCCAGCAGCCCCCCGGGACTACGACATGGGGGCGGGGAGCTGTTTTTT. The chain has TRBV5-4 and TRBJ2-2; 7 bases map to TRBD2. V gave up 4 bases and J gave up 7 bases; unmatched junction bases: 16. CDR1 and CDR2 from the germline V gene are SGHNT and YYREEE (reference sequence). The CDR3 is made up of 17 amino acids. Combining the CDR3 with reference TRBV5-4 and TRBJ2-2 gives the whole variable domain ETGVTQSPTHLIKTRGQQVTLRCSSQSGHNTVSWYQQALGQGPQFIFQYYREEENGRGNFPPRFSGLQFPNYSSELNVNALELDDSALYLCASSPPGLRHGGGELFFGEGSRLTVL.

In DNA form, the CDR3 reads TGTGCTGCCGGGGGGTATGAGCAGTTCTTC. Protein sequence: CAAGGYEQFF. The chain links TRBV28 to TRBJ2-1; 7 positions match TRBD2. Looked up from germline, CDR1 is MDHEN and CDR2 is SYDVKM. This CDR3 region has 10 residues.

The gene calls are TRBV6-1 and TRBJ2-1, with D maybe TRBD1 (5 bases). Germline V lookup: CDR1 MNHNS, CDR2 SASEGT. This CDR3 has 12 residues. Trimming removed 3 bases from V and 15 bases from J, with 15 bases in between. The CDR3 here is CASSDHRLFWFF. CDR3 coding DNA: TGTGCCAGCAGTGACCACAGGCTTTTCTGGTTCTTC.

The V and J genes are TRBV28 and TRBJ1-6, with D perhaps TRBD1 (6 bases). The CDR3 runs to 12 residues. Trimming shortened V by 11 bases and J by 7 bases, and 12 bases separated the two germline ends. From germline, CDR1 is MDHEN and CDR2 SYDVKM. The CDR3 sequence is CAEQGENSPLHF. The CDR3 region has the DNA TGTGCCGAACAGGGTGAGAATTCACCCCTCCACTTT. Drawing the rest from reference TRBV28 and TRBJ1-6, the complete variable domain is DVKVTQSSRYLVKRTGEKVFLECVQDMDHENMFWYRQDPGLGLRLIYFSYDVKMKEKGDIPEGYSVSREKKERFSLILESASTNQTSMYLCAEQGENSPLHFGNGTRLTVT.